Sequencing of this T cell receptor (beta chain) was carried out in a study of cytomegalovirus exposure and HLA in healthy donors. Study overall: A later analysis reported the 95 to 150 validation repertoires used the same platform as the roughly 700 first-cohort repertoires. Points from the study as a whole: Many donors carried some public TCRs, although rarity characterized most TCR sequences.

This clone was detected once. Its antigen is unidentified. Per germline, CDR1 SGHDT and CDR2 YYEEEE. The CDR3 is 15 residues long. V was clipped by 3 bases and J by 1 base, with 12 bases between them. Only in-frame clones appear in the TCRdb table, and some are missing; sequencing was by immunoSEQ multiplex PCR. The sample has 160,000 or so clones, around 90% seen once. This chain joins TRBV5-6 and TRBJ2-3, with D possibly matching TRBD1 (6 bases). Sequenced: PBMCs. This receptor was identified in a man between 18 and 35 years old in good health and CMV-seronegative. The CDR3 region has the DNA TGTGCCAGCAGCTCCAGGACAGTTGGCACAGATACGCAGTATTTT. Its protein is CASSSRTVGTDTQYF.